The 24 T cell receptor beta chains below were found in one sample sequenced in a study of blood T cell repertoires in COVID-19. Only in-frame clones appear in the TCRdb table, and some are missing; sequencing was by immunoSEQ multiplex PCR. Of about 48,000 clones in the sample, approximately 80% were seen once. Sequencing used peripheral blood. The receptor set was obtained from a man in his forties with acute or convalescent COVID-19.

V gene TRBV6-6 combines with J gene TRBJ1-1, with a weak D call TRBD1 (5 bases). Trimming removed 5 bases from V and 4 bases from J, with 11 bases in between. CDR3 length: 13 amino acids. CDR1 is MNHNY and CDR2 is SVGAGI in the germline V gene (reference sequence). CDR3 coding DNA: TGTGCCAGCAGTCCGGGGGGACGCACTGAAGCTTTCTTT. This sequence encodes CASSPGGRTEAFF.

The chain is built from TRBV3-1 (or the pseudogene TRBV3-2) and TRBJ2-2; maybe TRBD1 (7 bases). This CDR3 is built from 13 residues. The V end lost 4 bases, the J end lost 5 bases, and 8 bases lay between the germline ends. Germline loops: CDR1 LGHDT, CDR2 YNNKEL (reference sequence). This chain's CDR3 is CASSPGGTGELFF. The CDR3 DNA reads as TGTGCCAGCAGCCCAGGGGGGACCGGGGAGCTGTTTTTT.

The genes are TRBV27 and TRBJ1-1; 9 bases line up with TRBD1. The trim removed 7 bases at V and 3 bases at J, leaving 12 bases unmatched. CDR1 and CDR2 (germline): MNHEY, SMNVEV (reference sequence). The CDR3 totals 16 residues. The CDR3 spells CASKIQPGTGHTEAFF. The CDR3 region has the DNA TGTGCCAGCAAGATTCAACCCGGGACAGGGCACACTGAAGCTTTCTTT.

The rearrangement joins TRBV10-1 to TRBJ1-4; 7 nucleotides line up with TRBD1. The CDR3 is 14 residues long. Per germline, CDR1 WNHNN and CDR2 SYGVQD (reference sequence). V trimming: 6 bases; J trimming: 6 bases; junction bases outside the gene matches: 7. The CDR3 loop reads CASRNRGLDEKLFF. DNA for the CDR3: TGCGCCAGCAGAAACAGGGGCTTAGATGAAAAACTGTTTTTT.

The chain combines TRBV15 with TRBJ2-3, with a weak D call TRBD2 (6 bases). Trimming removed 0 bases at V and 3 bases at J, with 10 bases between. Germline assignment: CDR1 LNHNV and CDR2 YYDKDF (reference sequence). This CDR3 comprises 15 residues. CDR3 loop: CATSREAGGTDTQYF. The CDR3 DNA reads TGTGCCACCAGCAGAGAGGCAGGAGGGACAGATACGCAGTATTTT.

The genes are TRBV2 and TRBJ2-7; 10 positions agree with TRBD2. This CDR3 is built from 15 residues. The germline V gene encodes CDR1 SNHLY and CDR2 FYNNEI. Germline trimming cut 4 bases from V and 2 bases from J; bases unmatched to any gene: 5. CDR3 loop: CASSVASGGAYEQYF. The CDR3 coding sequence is TGTGCCAGCAGTGTTGCTAGCGGGGGCGCCTACGAGCAGTACTTC.

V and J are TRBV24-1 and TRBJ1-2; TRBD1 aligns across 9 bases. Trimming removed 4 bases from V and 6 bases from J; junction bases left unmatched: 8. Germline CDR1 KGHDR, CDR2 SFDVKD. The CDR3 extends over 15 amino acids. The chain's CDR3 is CATSESSTGGNGYTF. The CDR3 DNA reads TGTGCCACCAGTGAGAGCTCAACAGGGGGCAATGGCTACACCTTC.

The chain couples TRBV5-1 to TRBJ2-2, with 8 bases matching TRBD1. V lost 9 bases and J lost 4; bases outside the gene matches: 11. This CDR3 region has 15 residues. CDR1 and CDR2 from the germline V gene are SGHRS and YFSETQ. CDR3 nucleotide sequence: TGCGCCACTATGCTTGGACAGGGCATCACCGGGGAGCTGTTTTTT. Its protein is CATMLGQGITGELFF.

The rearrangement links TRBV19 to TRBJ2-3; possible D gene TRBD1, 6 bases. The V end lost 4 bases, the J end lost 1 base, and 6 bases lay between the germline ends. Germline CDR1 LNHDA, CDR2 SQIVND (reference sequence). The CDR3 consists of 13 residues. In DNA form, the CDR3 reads TGTGCCAGTAGTAGACAGGGCACAGATACGCAGTATTTT. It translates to CASSRQGTDTQYF. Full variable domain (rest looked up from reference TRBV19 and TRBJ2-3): DGGITQSPKYLFRKEGQNVTLSCEQNLNHDAMYWYRQDPGQGLRLIYYSQIVNDFQKGDIAEGYSVSREKKESFPLTVTSAQKNPTAFYLCASSRQGTDTQYFGPGTRLTVL.

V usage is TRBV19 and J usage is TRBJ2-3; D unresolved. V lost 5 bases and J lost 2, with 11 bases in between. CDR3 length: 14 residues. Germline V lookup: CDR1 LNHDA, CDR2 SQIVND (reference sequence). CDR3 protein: CASSLRSPTDTQYF. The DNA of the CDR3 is TGTGCCAGTAGTCTCCGGTCCCCCACAGATACGCAGTATTTT.

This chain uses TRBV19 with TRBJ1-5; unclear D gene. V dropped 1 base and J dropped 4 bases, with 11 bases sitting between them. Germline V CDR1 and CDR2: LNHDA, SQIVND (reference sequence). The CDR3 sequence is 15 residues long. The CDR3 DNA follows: TGTGCCAGTAGTATAGTGGTGACTGGAAATCAGCCCCAGCATTTT. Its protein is CASSIVVTGNQPQHF.

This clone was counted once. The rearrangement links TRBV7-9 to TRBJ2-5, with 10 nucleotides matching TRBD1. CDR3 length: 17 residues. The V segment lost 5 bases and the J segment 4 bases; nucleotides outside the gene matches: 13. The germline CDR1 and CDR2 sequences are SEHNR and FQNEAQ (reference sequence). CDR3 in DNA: TGTGCCAGCAGCCCTAGAGCCGGGACAGGGGAAGGAGAGACCCAGTACTTC. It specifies CASSPRAGTGEGETQYF.

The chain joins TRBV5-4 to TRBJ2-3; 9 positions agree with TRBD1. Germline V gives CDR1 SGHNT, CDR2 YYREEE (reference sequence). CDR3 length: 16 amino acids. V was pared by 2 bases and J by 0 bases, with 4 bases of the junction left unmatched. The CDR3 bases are TGTGCCAGCAGCTTAGGACAGGGGATTAGCACAGATACGCAGTATTTT. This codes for CASSLGQGISTDTQYF.

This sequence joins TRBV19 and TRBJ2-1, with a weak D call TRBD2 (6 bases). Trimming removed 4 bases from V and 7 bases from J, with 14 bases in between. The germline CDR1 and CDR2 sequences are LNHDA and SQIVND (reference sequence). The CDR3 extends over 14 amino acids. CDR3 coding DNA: TGTGCCAGTAGTACCGGGACTTTGGGAAATGAGCAGTTCTTC. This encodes CASSTGTLGNEQFF.

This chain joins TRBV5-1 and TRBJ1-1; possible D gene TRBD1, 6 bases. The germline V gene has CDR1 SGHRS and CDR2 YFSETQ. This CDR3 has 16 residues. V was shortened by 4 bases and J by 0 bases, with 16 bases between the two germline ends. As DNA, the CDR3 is TGCGCCAGCAGCCTCAGCCAAGGGACATTGAACACTGAAGCTTTCTTT. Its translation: CASSLSQGTLNTEAFF.

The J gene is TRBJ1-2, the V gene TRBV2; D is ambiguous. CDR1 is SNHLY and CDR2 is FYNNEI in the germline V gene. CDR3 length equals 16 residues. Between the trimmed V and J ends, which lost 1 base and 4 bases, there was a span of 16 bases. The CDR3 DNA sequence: TGTGCCAGCAGTGAAGGGTCTAGATCCGGCTCCTATGGCTACACCTTC. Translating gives CASSEGSRSGSYGYTF.

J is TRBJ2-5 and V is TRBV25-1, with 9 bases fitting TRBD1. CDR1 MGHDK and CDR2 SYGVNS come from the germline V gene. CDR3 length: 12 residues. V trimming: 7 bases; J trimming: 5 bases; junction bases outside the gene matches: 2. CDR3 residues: CASNRGQETQYF. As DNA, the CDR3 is TGTGCCAGCAACAGGGGGCAGGAGACCCAGTACTTC.

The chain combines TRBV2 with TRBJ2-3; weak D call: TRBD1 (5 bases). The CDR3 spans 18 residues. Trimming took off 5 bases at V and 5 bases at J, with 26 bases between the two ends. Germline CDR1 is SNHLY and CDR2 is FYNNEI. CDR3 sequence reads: CASSPRALTRAVGDTQYF. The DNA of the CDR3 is TGTGCCAGCAGTCCAAGGGCCCTTACCAGGGCGGTAGGAGATACGCAGTATTTT.

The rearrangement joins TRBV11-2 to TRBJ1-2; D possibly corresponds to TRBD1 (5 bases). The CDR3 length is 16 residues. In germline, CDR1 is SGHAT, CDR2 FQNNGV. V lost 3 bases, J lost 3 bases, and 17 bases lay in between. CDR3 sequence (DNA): TGTGCCAGCAGCTTGTGGCGGGGGGGGACGTACTATGGCTACACCTTC. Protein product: CASSLWRGGTYYGYTF.

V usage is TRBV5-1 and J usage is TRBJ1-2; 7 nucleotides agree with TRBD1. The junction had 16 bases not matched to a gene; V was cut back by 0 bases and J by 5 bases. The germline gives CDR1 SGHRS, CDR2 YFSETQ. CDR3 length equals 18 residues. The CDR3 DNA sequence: TGCGCCAGCAGCTTGGCCGGGCGTGGAGGGGGCGAAGGGTATGGCTACACCTTC. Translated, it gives CASSLAGRGGGEGYGYTF.

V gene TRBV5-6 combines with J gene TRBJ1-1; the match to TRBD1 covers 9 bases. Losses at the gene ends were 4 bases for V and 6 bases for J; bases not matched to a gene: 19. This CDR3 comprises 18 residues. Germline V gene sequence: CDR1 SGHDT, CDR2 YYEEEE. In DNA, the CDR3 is TGTGCCAGCAGCGGATCCTACAGGGGGCGTGGATGGGGCGCTGAAGCTTTCTTT. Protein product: CASSGSYRGRGWGAEAFF.

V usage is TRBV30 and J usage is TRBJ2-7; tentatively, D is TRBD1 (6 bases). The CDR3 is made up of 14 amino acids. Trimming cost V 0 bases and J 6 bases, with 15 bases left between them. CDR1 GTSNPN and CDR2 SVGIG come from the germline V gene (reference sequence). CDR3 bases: TGTGCCTGGAGTGTAGTGGGGGCCAAGGGCGAGCAGTACTTC. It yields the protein CAWSVVGAKGEQYF.

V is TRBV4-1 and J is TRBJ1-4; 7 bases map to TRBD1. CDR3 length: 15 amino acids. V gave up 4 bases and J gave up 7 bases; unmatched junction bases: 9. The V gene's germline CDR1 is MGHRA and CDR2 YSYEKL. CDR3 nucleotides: TGCGCCAGCAGCCGTTTTCGTCCAGGGGGTGAAAAACTGTTTTTT. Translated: CASSRFRPGGEKLFF.

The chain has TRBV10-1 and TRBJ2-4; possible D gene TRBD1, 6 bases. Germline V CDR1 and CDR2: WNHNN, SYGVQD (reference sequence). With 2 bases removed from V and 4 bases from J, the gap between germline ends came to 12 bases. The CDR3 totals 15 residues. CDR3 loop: CASSEGETGKNIQYF. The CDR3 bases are TGCGCCAGCAGTGAGGGCGAGACAGGAAAAAACATTCAGTACTTC.